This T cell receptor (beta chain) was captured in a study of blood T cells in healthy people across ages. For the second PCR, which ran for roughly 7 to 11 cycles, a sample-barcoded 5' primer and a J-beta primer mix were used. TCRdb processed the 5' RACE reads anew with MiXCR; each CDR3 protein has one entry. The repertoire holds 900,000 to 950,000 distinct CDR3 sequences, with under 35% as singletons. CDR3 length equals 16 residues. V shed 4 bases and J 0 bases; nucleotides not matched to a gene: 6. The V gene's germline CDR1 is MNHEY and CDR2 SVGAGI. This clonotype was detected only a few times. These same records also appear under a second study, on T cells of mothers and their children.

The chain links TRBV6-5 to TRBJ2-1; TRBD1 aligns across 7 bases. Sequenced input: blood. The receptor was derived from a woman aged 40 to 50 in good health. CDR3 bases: TGTGCCAGCAGTTCCCTTACAGGGGTCTCCTACAATGAGCAGTTCTTC. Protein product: CASSSLTGVSYNEQFF.